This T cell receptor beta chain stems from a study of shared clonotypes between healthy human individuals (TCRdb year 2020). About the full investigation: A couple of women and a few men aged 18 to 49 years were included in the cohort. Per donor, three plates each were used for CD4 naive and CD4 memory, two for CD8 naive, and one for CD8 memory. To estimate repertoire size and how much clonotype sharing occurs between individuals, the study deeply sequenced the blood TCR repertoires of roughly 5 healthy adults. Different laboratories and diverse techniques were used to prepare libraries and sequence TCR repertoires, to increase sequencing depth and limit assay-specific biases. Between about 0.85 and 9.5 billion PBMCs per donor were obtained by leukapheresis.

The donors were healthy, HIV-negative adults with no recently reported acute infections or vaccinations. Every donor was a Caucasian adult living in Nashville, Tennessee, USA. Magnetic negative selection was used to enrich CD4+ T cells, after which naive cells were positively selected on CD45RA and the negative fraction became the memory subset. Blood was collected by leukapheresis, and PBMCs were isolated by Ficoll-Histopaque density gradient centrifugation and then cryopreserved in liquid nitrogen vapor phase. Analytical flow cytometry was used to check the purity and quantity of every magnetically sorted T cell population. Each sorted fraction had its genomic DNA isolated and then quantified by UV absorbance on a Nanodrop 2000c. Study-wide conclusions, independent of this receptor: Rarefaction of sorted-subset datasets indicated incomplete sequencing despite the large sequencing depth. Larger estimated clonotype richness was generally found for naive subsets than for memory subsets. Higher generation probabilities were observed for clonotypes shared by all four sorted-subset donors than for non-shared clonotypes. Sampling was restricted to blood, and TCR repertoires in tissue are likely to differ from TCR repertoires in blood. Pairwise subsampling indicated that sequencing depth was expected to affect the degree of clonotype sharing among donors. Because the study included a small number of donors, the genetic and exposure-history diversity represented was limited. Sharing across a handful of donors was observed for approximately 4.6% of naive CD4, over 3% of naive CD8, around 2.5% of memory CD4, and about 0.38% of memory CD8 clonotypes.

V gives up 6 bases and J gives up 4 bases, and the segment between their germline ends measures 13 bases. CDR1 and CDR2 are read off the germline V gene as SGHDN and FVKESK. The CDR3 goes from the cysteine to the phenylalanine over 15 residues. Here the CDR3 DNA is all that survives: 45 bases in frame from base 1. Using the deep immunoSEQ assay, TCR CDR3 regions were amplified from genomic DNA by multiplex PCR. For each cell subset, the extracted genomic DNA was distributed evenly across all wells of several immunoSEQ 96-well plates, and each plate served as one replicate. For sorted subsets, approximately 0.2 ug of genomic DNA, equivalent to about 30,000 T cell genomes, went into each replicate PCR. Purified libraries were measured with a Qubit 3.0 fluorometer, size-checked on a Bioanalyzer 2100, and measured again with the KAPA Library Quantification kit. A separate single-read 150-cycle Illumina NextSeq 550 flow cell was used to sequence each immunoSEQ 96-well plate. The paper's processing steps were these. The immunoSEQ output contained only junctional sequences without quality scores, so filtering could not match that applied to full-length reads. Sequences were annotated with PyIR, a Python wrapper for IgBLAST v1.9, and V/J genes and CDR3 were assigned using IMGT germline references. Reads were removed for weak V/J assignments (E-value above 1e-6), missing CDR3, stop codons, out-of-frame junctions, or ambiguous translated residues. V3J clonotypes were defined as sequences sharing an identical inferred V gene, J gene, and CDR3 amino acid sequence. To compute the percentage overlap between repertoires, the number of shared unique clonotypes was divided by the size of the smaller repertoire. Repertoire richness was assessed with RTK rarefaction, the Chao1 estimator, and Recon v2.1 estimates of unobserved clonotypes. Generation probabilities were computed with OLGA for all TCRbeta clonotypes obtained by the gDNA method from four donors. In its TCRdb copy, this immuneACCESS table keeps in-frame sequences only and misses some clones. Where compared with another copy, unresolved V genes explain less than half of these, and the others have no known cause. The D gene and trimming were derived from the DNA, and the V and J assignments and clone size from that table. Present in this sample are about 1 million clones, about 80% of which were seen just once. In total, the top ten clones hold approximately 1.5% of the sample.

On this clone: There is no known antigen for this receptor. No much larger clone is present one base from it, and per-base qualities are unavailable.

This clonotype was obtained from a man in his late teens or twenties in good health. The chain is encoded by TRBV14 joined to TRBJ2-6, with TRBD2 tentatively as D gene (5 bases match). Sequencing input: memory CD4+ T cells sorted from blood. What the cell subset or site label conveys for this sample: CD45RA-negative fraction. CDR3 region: CASSAEGTGANVLTF. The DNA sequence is TGTGCCAGCAGTGCTGAGGGTACCGGGGCCAACGTCCTGACTTTC.